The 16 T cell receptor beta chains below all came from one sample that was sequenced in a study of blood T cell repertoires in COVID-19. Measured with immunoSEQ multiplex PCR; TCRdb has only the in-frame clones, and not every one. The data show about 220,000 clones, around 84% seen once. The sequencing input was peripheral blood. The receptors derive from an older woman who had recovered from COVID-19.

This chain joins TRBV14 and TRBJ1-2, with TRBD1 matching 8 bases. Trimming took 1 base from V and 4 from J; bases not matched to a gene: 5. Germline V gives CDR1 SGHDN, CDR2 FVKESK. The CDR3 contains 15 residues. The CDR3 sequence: CASSQGTGFIYGYTF. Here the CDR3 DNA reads TGTGCCAGCAGCCAAGGGACAGGGTTTATCTATGGCTACACCTTC.

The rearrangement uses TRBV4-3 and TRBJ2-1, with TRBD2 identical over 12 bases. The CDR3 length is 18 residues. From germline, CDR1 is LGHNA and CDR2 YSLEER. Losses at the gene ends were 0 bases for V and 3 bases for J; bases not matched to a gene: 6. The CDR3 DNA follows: TGCGCCAGCAGCCAAGATAAACTAGCGGGGGGAATCTACAATGAGCAGTTCTTC. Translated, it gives CASSQDKLAGGIYNEQFF.

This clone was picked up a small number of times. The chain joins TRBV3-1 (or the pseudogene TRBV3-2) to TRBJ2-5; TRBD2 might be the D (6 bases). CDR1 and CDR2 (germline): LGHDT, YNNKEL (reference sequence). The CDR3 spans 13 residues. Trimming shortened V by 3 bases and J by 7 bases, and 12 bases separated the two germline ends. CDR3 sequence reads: CASSQGLLGTQYF. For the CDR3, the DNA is TGTGCCAGCAGCCAGGGACTTTTGGGGACCCAGTACTTC.

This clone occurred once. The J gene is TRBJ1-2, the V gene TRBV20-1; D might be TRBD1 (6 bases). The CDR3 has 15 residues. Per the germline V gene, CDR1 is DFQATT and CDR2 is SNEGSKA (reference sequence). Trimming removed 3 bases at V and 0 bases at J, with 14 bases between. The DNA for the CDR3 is TGCAGTGCTAGTGTTCAGGGGAGAGCTAACTATGGCTACACCTTC. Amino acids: CSASVQGRANYGYTF.

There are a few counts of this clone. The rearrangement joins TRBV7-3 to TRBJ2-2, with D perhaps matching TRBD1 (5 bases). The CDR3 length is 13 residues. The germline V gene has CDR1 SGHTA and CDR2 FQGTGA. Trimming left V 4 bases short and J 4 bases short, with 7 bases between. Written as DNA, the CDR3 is TGTGCCAGCAGCTCCAGGGCCACCGGGGAGCTGTTTTTT. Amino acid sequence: CASSSRATGELFF.

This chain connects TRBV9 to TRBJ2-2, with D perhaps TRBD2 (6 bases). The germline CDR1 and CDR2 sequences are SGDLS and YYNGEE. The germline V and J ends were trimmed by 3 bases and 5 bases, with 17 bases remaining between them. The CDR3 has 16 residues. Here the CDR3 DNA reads TGTGCCAGCAGCGAGCTCCACGGGGGTGGTACCGGGGAGCTGTTTTTT. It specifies CASSELHGGGTGELFF.

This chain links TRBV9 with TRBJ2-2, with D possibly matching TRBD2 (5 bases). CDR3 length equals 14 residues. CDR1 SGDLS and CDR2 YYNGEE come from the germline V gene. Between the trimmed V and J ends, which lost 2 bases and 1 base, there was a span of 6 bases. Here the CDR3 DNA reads TGTGCCAGCAGCGTCGGACTGAACACCGGGGAGCTGTTTTTT. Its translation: CASSVGLNTGELFF.

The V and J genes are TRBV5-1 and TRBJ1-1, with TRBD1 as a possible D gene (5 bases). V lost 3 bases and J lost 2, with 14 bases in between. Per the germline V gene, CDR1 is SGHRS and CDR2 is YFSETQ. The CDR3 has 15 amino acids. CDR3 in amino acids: CASSWVGRGNTEAFF. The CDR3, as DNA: TGCGCCAGCAGCTGGGTAGGGAGGGGCAACACTGAAGCTTTCTTT.

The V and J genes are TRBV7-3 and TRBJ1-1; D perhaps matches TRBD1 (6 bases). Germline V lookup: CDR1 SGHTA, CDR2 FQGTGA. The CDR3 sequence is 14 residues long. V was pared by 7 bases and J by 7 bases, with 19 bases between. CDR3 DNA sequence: TGTGCCAGCACCGTAGGGGGGGCACTTATTGAAGCTTTCTTT. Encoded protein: CASTVGGALIEAFF.

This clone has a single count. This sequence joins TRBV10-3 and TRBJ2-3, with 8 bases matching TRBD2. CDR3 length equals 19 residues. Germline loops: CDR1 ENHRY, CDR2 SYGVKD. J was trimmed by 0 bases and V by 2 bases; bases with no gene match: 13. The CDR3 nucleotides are TGTGCCATCAGTGAGGCGTGGAGGGAAATAGCGGGGAGCACAGATACGCAGTATTTT. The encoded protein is CAISEAWREIAGSTDTQYF.

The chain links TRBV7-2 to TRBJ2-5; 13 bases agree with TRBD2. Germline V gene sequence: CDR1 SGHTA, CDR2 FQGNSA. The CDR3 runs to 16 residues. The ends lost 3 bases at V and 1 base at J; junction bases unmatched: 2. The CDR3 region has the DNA TGTGCCAGCAGCTTTACTAGCGGGGGGGTCCAAGAGACCCAGTACTTC. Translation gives CASSFTSGGVQETQYF.

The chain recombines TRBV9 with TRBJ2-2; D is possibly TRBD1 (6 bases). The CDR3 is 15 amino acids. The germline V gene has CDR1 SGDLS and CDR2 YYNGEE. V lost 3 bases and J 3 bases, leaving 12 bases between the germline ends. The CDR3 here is CASSERTVDTGELFF. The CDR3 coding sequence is TGTGCCAGCAGCGAGCGGACAGTAGACACCGGGGAGCTGTTTTTT.

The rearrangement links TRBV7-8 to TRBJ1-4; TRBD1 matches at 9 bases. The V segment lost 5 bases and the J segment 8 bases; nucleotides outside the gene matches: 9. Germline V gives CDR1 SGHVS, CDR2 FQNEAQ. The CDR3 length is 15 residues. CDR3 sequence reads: CASSPSTGGEEKLFF. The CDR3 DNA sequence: TGTGCCAGCAGCCCATCGACAGGGGGGGAAGAAAAACTGTTTTTT.

The CDR3 nucleotides are TGTGCCAGCTCAAAGGGGAGGGGAGGATCACCCCTCCACTTT. Translation: CASSKGRGGSPLHF. The V gene is TRBV18, the J gene TRBJ1-6, with D perhaps TRBD1 (5 bases). Germline assignment: CDR1 KGHSH and CDR2 LQKENI. CDR3 length equals 14 residues. Trimming removed 5 bases from V and 10 bases from J, with 15 bases in between.

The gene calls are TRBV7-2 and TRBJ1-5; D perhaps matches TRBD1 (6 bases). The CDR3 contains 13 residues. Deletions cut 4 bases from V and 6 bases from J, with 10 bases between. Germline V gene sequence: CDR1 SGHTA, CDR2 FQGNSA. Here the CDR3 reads CASSYRAGQPQHF. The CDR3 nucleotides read TGTGCCAGCAGCTACAGGGCCGGTCAGCCCCAGCATTTT.

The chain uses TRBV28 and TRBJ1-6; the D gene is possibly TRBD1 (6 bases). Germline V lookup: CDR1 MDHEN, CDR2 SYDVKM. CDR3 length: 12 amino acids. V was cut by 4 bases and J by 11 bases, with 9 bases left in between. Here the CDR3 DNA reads TGTGCCAGCAGTTGGGGGGGCACACCCCTCCACTTT. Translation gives CASSWGGTPLHF.